This paragraph reports one T cell receptor beta chain. Its target is not known. Trimming cost V 3 bases and J 15 bases; bases outside gene matches: 17. Looked up from germline, CDR1 is MNHNS and CDR2 is SASEGT. The CDR3 covers 15 residues. These data are taken from a study of T cell responses to AZD1222 COVID-19 vaccine. Study-wide background: Analysis merged second doses at about 4 or about 12 weeks.

Clones were read by immunoSEQ multiplex PCR, and TCRdb kept only the in-frame ones, dropping some. Of over 75,000 clones listed, 90% are singletons. Study-level points and caveats: Reports say nearly half of spike-specific TCRs go after unmutated variant regions. Spike-specific TCR breadth and depth grew following two AZD1222 doses.

The sample consisted of peripheral blood, taken on day 0 of AZD1222 vaccination. The chain has TRBV6-1 and TRBJ1-5; 7 bases are shared with TRBD1. This receptor was identified in an adult in good health. CDR3 region: CASSDEGQKSGQPHF. The CDR3 DNA reads as TGTGCCAGCAGTGATGAGGGACAGAAATCTGGACAACCGCATTTT.